Following are 17 T cell receptor beta chains from one sample sequenced in a study of cytomegalovirus exposure and HLA in healthy donors (dated by TCRdb to 2015 to 2018). The library was produced with the immunoSEQ multiplex PCR assay. For the multiplex PCR, a mixture combining 60 forward primers for TCR Vbeta segments and 13 reverse primers for TCR Jbeta segments was used. In its TCRdb copy, this immuneACCESS table keeps in-frame sequences only and misses some clones. Where compared with another copy, unresolved V genes explain less than half of these, and the others have no known cause. Within this sample are 150,000 or so clones, with roughly 80% of them counted one time only. Around 1% of the sample belongs to the ten largest clones. The sample taken for sequencing was PBMCs. The source is a man aged 25-45 years in good health and CMV-seronegative.

This clone showed up just once. This chain uses TRBV18 with TRBJ2-1, with 11 positions matching TRBD1. With 3 bases clipped from V and 2 bases from J, the junction kept 3 bases outside the gene matches. This CDR3 region has 16 residues. Per the germline V gene, CDR1 is KGHSH and CDR2 is LQKENI. CDR3 in amino acids: CASSPRTGGTYNEQFF. CDR3 sequence (DNA): TGTGCCAGCTCACCCCGGACAGGGGGCACCTACAATGAGCAGTTCTTC.

The chain joins TRBV21-1 to TRBJ1-2; the table gives TRBD1 as D, unverified against the DNA. TRBV21-1 constitutes a pseudogene. CDR3 size: 15 residues. The CDR3 is CASSKLFGQGRGYTF. The CDR3 bases are TGTGCCAGCAGCAAACTCTTTGGGCAGGGGAGAGGCTACACCTTC.

The V call is TRBV6-5, the J call TRBJ2-7; TRBD1 aligns across 7 bases. The V and J ends lost 2 bases and 2 bases, in that order; junction bases with no gene match: 6. This CDR3 region has 15 residues. The germline V gene encodes CDR1 MNHEY and CDR2 SVGAGI. CDR3 sequence: CASSYPGQGAYEQYF. CDR3 in DNA: TGTGCCAGCAGTTACCCAGGCCAGGGGGCCTACGAGCAGTACTTC.

The chain links TRBV18 to TRBJ2-7; D possibly corresponds to TRBD1 (5 bases). Trimming shortened V by 1 base and J by 4 bases, and 8 bases separated the two germline ends. Germline loops: CDR1 KGHSH, CDR2 LQKENI. This CDR3 has 13 amino acids. CDR3 protein: CASSPLDSYEQYF. CDR3 DNA: TGTGCCAGCTCACCACTCGACAGTTACGAGCAGTACTTC.

This rearrangement joins TRBV19 to TRBJ2-3; no clear D. This CDR3 is built from 15 residues. Germline V gene data show CDR1 as LNHDA and CDR2 as SQIVND (reference sequence). The V gene lost 0 bases and the J gene lost 2 bases, with 9 bases spanning the gap. CDR3 DNA: TGTGCCAGTAGTATAGAGTCCCCACTCACAGATACGCAGTATTTT. It encodes CASSIESPLTDTQYF.

Concerning this clone itself: The same CDR3 is also encoded by other DNA sequences in this sample. This sequence joins TRBV4-1 and TRBJ1-2; D unresolved. With 6 bases removed from V and 3 bases from J, the gap between germline ends came to 17 bases. The CDR3 is made up of 15 amino acids. Germline V gives CDR1 MGHRA, CDR2 YSYEKL. Written as DNA, the CDR3 is TGCGCCAGCAGTTACACCCCTGGAGGTGACTATGGCTACACCTTC. Translating it yields CASSYTPGGDYGYTF.

The CDR3 DNA sequence: TGTGCCAGCAGCCCTGGGGGCCCGCCAACCTACGAGCAGTACTTC. The encoded protein is CASSPGGPPTYEQYF. V and J are TRBV9 and TRBJ2-7, with D possibly being TRBD1 (6 bases). Germline lookup yields CDR1 SGDLS and CDR2 YYNGEE. The CDR3 extends over 15 amino acids. V dropped 4 bases and J dropped 2 bases, with 16 bases sitting between them.

The chain uses TRBV7-3 and TRBJ2-2; perhaps TRBD2 as D (6 bases). CDR3 length equals 16 residues. CDR1 is SGHTA and CDR2 is FQGTGA in the germline V gene. V was cut by 0 bases and J by 0 bases, with 8 bases left in between. CDR3 protein: CASSLTGGTNTGELFF. As DNA, the CDR3 is TGTGCCAGCAGCTTAACGGGCGGGACGAACACCGGGGAGCTGTTTTTT.

For the CDR3, the DNA is TGTGCTAGTGGTCCGACAGGGAACACTGAAGCTTTCTTT. It codes for CASGPTGNTEAFF. The chain has TRBV12-5 and TRBJ1-1; D possibly corresponds to TRBD1 (6 bases). The CDR3 is 13 amino acids. CDR1 and CDR2 from the germline V gene are LGHNT and FRNRAP. Trimming stripped 5 bases from V and 1 base from J, with 8 bases between.

The chain has TRBV7-9 and TRBJ1-5, with D unresolved. The CDR3 has 14 residues. In germline, CDR1 is SEHNR, CDR2 FQNEAQ (reference sequence). V shed 5 bases and J shed 4 bases, with 12 bases lying between them. The CDR3 DNA sequence: TGTGCCAGCAGCCCCTCTAGCTATAATCAGCCCCAGCATTTT. The encoded protein is CASSPSSYNQPQHF. The whole variable domain, filled in from reference TRBV7-9 and TRBJ1-5, reads DTGVSQNPRHKITKRGQNVTFRCDPISEHNRLYWYRQTLGQGPEFLTYFQNEAQLEKSRLLSDRFSAERPKGSFSTLEIQRTEQGDSAMYLCASSPSSYNQPQHFGDGTRLSIL.

V usage is TRBV6-1 and J usage is TRBJ2-7; D might be TRBD1 (5 bases). The CDR3 sequence is 13 residues long. Germline CDR1 and CDR2: MNHNS and SASEGT. Trimming removed 0 bases at V and 8 bases at J, with 11 bases between. The CDR3 DNA reads TGTGCCAGCAGTGAAGCGCAAGGGGCACAGCAGTACTTC. Its protein is CASSEAQGAQQYF.

The chain has TRBV6-6 and TRBJ1-1; 8 bases line up with TRBD1. The V gene end was trimmed by 2 bases and the J gene end by 5 bases; junction bases not matched to a gene: 10. Germline assignment: CDR1 MNHNY and CDR2 SVGAGI (reference sequence). The CDR3 sequence is 16 residues long. In nucleotides, the CDR3 is TGTGCCAGCAGTTACCCAGCGACAGGGGATGGGACTGAAGCTTTCTTT. Translating it yields CASSYPATGDGTEAFF.

This chain links TRBV2 with TRBJ2-7, with D possibly TRBD1 on 6 matching bases. The CDR3 contains 13 residues. The ends were cut back, 5 bases at V and 1 base at J, with 9 bases in the middle. The germline gives CDR1 SNHLY, CDR2 FYNNEI. The CDR3 loop reads CASSWTESYEQYF. The CDR3 DNA is TGTGCCAGCAGTTGGACAGAATCCTACGAGCAGTACTTC.

The gene calls are TRBV19 and TRBJ2-7; 9 bases map to TRBD2. The CDR3 extends over 14 amino acids. The germline V gene encodes CDR1 LNHDA and CDR2 SQIVND (reference sequence). Unmatched junction bases numbered 0, after V lost 3 bases and J lost 0 bases. CDR3 amino acids: CASSMTSGSYEQYF. DNA of the CDR3: TGTGCCAGTAGTATGACTAGCGGCTCCTACGAGCAGTACTTC.

The V gene is TRBV2, the J gene TRBJ2-1; 10 bases are shared with TRBD2. This CDR3 has 15 amino acids. CDR1 and CDR2 (germline): SNHLY, FYNNEI. Trimming removed 6 bases from V and 4 bases from J; junction bases left unmatched: 6. CDR3 sequence: CASRDTSGKYNEQFF. The CDR3, as DNA: TGTGCCAGCAGGGATACTAGCGGGAAATACAATGAGCAGTTCTTC.

V is TRBV6-5 and J is TRBJ2-1, with 14 bases fitting TRBD2. Germline CDR1 MNHEY, CDR2 SVGAGI. V was clipped by 0 bases and J by 10 bases; unmatched bases: 5. The CDR3 covers 16 residues. CDR3 nucleotides: TGTGCCAGCAGTTACTCGGGACTAGCGGGGGCCGAAGAGCAGTTCTTC. It is translated as CASSYSGLAGAEEQFF.

The chain carries TRBV6-5 and TRBJ2-7, with D tentatively TRBD2 (6 bases). CDR1 is MNHEY and CDR2 is SVGAGI in the germline V gene. The CDR3 is 15 residues long. The ends were cut back, 0 bases at V and 5 bases at J, with 14 bases in the middle. The CDR3 reads CASSYSDVGSNEQYF. The DNA of the CDR3 is TGTGCCAGCAGTTACTCGGATGTCGGGAGTAACGAGCAGTACTTC.